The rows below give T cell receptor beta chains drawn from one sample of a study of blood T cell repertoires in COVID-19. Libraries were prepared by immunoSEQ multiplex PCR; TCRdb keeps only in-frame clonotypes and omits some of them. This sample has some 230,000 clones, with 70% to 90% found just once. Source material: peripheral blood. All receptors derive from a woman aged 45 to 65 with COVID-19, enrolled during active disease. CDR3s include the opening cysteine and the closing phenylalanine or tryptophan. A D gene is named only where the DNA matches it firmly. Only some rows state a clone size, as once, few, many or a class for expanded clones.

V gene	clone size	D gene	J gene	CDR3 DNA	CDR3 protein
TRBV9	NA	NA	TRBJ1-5	TGTGCCAGCAGCATTAAACAGGCCTCTAGAAATCAGCCCCAGCATTTT	CASSIKQASRNQPQHF
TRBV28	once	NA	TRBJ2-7	TGTGCCAGCAGTTTACGGGGTAGAGCTTACGAGCAGTACTTC	CASSLRGRAYEQYF
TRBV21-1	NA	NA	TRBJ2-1	TGTGCCAGCAGCAAAGAAGGGGGGGCCAGGAATGAGCAGTTCTTC	CASSKEGGARNEQFF
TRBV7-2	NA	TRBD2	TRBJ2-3	TGTGCCAGCAGCCTTGGGACTAGCGGGGGGGCAGATACGCAGTATTTT	CASSLGTSGGADTQYF
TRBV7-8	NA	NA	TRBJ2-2	TGTGCCAGCAGCTTATCAAGCGGGCCCGGGGAGCTGTTTTTT	CASSLSSGPGELFF
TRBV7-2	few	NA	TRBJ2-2	TGTGCCAGCAGCTTAGTGGCCACCGGGGAGCTGTTTTTT	CASSLVATGELFF
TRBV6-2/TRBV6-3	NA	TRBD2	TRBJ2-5	TGTGCCAGCAGTTACTCGATTTCTAGCGGGGGGCAAGAGACCCAGTACTTC	CASSYSISSGGQETQYF
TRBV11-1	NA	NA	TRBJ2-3	TGTGCCAGCAGCTTAGCGGGGGGAGTAGATACGCAGTATTTT	CASSLAGGVDTQYF
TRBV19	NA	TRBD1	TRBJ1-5	TGTGCCAGTAGGCTCGATGTACAGGGGTGGCAGCCCCAGCATTTT	CASRLDVQGWQPQHF
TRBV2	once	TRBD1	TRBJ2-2	TGTGCCAGCAGTGGGTCGGACAGGGGCACCGGGGAGCTGTTTTTT	CASSGSDRGTGELFF
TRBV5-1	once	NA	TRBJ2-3	TGCGCCAGCAGCTCGATAGGAGTCACAGATACGCAGTATTTT	CASSSIGVTDTQYF
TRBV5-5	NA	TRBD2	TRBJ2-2	TGTGCCAGCAGCTTGTATGCTAGCGGGGGACGTACCGGGGAGCTGTTTTTT	CASSLYASGGRTGELFF
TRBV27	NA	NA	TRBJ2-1	TGTGCCACCCATGACAGCTACAATGAGCAGTTCTTC	CATHDSYNEQFF
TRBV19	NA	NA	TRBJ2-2	TGTGCCAGTACGAGGCGAGCCGGGGAGCTGTTTTTT	CASTRRAGELFF
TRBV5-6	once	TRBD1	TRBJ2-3	TGTGCCAGCAGCTTGGGAGGACAGGGAGCGGGAGATACGCAGTATTTT	CASSLGGQGAGDTQYF
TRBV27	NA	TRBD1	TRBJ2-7	TGTGCCAGCAGTCTTCTACCCTTCCAGGGGGCGGGGGAGCAGTACTTC	CASSLLPFQGAGEQYF
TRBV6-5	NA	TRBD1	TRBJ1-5	TGTGCCAGCCGGACAGGGATAAGCAATCAGCCCCAGCATTTT	CASRTGISNQPQHF
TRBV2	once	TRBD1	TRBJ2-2	TGTGCCAGCAGTGATAGGGGGCCGGTCGGGGAGCTGTTTTTT	CASSDRGPVGELFF
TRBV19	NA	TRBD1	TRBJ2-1	TGTGCCAGTAGTCCCGGACAGGGTGGATTCAATGAGCAGTTCTTC	CASSPGQGGFNEQFF